Below, 8 T cell receptor beta chains from the same sample are listed, as sequenced in a study of cytomegalovirus exposure and HLA in healthy donors. Primers: 60 Vbeta forward and 13 Jbeta reverse. Assay: immunoSEQ multiplex PCR; the TCRdb copy retains only in-frame clones and omits some. The sample records 95,000 to 150,000 clones, around 72% being singletons. Source material: PBMCs. Receptors were obtained from a woman aged 40 to 49 in good health and CMV-seropositive.

The CDR3 loop is CASRNRLAGARSYNEQFF. In nucleotides, the CDR3 is TGTGCCAGCAGAAACAGGCTAGCGGGGGCCCGCTCCTACAATGAGCAGTTCTTC. The chain couples TRBV2 to TRBJ2-1; 10 bases are shared with TRBD2. The J segment lost 0 bases and the V segment lost 6 bases, leaving 11 bases of the junction unmatched. CDR3 length: 18 amino acids. The germline V gene encodes CDR1 SNHLY and CDR2 FYNNEI.

This clone was counted a few times. The rearrangement uses TRBV27 and TRBJ1-1; the D is unclear. Germline loops: CDR1 MNHEY, CDR2 SMNVEV (reference sequence). V was trimmed by 3 bases and J by 2 bases, leaving 10 bases between them. The CDR3 runs 14 residues. The chain's CDR3 is CASSFGLSNTEAFF. CDR3 nucleotide sequence: TGTGCCAGCAGTTTTGGACTGTCTAACACTGAAGCTTTCTTT.

The rearrangement joins TRBV18 to TRBJ2-7, with D hard to call. Germline V gene lookup returns CDR1 KGHSH and CDR2 LQKENI. The CDR3 loop spans 13 amino acids. V lost 3 bases and J 4 bases, leaving 10 bases between the germline ends. CDR3 sequence: CASSPVTGYEQYF. CDR3 coding DNA: TGTGCCAGCTCACCTGTGACCGGGTACGAGCAGTACTTC.

The chain links TRBV4-3 to TRBJ2-1, with 8 bases aligning to TRBD1. Looked up from germline, CDR1 is LGHNA and CDR2 is YSLEER. This CDR3 region has 15 residues. Trimming cost V 3 bases and J 7 bases; bases outside gene matches: 8. CDR3 region: CASSQPGQAGNEQFF. CDR3 bases: TGCGCCAGCAGCCAGCCGGGACAGGCTGGAAATGAGCAGTTCTTC.

The V gene is TRBV7-2, the J gene TRBJ1-1; D unresolved. CDR1 is SGHTA, CDR2 FQGNSA, per germline. This CDR3 is built from 14 residues. V lost 1 base to trimming and J lost 3 bases, with 9 bases between them. The CDR3 nucleotides are TGTGCCAGCAGCTTAGTCGGCCAGGACACTGAAGCTTTCTTT. This codes for CASSLVGQDTEAFF. Looking up the rest from reference TRBV7-2 and TRBJ1-1 gives the full variable domain: GAGVSQSPSNKVTEKGKDVELRCDPISGHTALYWYRQSLGQGLEFLIYFQGNSAPDKSGLPSDRFSAERTGGSVSTLTIQRTQQEDSAVYLCASSLVGQDTEAFFGQGTRLTVV.

The chain links TRBV6-5 to TRBJ2-7; the D gene is possibly TRBD1 (6 bases). With 2 bases removed from V and 4 bases from J, the gap between germline ends came to 12 bases. Germline CDR1 and CDR2: MNHEY and SVGAGI. The CDR3 loop spans 14 amino acids. The CDR3 here is CASSYGEGGYEQYF. The CDR3 coding sequence is TGTGCCAGCAGTTACGGGGAAGGGGGATACGAGCAGTACTTC.

The rearrangement uses TRBV7-2 and TRBJ1-2, with TRBD1 matching 9 bases. With V trimmed by 5 bases and J by 7 bases, 5 bases remained unmatched. The CDR3 runs 13 residues. Germline CDR1 reads SGHTA; CDR2 reads FQGNSA. The CDR3 sequence is CASSITGGGGYTF. CDR3 in DNA: TGTGCCAGCAGCATAACAGGGGGCGGTGGCTACACCTTC.

The rearrangement joins TRBV9 to TRBJ1-4, with TRBD1 matching over 8 bases. The CDR3 is made up of 14 amino acids. V was pared by 4 bases and J by 4 bases, with 3 bases of the junction left unmatched. The germline CDR1 and CDR2 sequences are SGDLS and YYNGEE. In DNA form, the CDR3 reads TGTGCCAGCAGCATCGACAGGGGTAATGAAAAACTGTTTTTT. This translates into CASSIDRGNEKLFF.